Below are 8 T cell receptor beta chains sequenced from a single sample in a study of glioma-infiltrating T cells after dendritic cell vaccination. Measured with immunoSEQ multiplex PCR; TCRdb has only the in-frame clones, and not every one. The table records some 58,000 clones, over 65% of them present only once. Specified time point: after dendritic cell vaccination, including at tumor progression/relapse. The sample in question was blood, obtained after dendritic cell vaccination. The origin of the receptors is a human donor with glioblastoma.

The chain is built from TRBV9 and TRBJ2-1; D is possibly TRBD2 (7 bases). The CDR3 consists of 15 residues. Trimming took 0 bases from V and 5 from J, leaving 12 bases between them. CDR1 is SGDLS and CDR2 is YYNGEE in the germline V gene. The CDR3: CASSVGGGGNNEQFF. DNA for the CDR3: TGTGCCAGCAGCGTAGGTGGGGGGGGCAACAATGAGCAGTTCTTC.

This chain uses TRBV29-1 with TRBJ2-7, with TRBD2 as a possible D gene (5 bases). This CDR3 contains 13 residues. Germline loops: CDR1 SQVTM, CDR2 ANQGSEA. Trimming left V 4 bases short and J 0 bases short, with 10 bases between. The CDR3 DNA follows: TGCAGCGTTGTTCCGGGGTCCTCCTACGAGCAGTACTTC. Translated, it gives CSVVPGSSYEQYF.

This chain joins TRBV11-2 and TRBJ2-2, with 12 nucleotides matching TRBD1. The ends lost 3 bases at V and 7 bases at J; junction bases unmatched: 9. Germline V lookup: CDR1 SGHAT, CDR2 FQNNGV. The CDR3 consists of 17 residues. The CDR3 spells CASSFRDRGRVGGELFF. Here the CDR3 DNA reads TGTGCCAGCAGCTTCCGGGACAGGGGGCGAGTGGGCGGGGAGCTGTTTTTT.

The CDR3 nucleotides read TGTGCCAGCAGCTTAAGTGGAGACACCGGGGAGCTGTTTTTT. It yields the protein CASSLSGDTGELFF. The chain links TRBV7-3 to TRBJ2-2; D uncertain. This CDR3 spans 14 amino acids. V was shortened by 1 base and J by 3 bases, with 6 bases between the two germline ends. From germline, CDR1 is SGHTA and CDR2 FQGTGA.

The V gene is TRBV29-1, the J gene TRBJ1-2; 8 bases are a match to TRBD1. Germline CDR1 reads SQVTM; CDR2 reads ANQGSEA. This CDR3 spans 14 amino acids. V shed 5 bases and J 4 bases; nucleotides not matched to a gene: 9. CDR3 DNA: TGCAGCGTTTTGATGGCAGGGGGCGGCTATGGCTACACCTTC. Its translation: CSVLMAGGGYGYTF.

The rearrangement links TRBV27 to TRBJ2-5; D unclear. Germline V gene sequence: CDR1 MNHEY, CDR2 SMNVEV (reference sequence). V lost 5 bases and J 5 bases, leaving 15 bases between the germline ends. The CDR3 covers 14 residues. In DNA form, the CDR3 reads TGTGCCAGCAGTACTTCCGGGTACGGGGAGACCCAGTACTTC. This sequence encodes CASSTSGYGETQYF.

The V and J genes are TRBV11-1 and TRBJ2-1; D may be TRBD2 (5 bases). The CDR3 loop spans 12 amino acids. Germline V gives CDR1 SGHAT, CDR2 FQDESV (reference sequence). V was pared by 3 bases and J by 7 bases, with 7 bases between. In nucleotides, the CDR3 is TGTGCCAGCAGCTTGAGGGAGAATGAGCAGTTCTTC. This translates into CASSLRENEQFF.

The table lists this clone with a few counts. The CDR3 DNA sequence: TGTGCCAGCAGGACAGGTCCACTGGGAACTGAAGCTTTCTTT. It is translated as CASRTGPLGTEAFF. The chain couples TRBV6-5 to TRBJ1-1, with D possibly being TRBD1 (6 bases). The CDR3 sequence is 14 residues long. Germline assignment: CDR1 MNHEY and CDR2 SVGAGI. V was cut by 6 bases and J by 5 bases, with 16 bases left in between.